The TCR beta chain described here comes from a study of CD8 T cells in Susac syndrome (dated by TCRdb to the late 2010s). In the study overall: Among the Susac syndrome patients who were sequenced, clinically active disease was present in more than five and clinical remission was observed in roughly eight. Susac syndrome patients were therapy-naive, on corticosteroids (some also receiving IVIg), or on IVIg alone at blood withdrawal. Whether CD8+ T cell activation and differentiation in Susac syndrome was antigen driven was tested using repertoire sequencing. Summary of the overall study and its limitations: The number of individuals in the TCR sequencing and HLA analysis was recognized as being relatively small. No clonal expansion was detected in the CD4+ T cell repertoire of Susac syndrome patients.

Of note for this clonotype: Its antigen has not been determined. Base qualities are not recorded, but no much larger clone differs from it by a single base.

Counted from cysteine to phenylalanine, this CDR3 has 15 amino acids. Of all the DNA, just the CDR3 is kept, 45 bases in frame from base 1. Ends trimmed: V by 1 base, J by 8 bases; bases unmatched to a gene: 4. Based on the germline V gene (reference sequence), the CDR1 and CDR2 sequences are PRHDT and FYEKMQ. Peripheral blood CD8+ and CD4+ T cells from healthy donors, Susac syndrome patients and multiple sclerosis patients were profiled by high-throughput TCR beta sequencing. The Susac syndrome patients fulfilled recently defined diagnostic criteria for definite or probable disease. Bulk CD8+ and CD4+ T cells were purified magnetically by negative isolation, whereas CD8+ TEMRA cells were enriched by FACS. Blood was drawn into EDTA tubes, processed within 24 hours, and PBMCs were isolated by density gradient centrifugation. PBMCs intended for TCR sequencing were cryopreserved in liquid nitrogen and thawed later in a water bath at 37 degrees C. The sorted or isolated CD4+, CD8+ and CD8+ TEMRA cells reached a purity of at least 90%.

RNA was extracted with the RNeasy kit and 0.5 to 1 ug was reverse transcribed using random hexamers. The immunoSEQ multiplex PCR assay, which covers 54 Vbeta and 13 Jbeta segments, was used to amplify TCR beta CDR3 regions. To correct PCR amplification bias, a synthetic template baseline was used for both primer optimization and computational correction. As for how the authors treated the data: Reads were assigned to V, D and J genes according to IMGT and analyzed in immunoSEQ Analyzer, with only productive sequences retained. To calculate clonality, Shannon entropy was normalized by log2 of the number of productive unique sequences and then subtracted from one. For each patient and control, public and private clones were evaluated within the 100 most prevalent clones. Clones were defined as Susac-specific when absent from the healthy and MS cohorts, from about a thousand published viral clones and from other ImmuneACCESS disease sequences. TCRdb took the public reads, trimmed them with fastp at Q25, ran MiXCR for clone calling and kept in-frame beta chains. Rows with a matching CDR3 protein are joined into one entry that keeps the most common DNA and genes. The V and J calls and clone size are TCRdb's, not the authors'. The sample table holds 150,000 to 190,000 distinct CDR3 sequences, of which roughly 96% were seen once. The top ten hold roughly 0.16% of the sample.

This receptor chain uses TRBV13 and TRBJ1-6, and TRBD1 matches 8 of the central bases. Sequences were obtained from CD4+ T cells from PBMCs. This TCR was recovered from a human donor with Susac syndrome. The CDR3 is CASSLAGTGYSPLHF. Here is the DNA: TGTGCCAGCAGCTTAGCGGGGACAGGATATTCACCCCTCCACTTT.